A single sample gave rise to the 16 T cell receptor beta chains below, sequenced in a study of vaccination and CD4 T cells after COVID-19. TCRdb ran MiXCR on the PCR reads and lists one entry per CDR3 protein. The sample has 20,000 to 25,000 distinct CDR3 sequences; around three fifths are singletons. This sample comprised CD4+ T cells from blood, obtained before SARS-CoV-2 vaccination. These TCRs come from a human donor who had recovered from COVID-19.

The rearrangement joins TRBV4-2 to TRBJ2-3; 11 nucleotides line up with TRBD2. V gave up 6 bases and J gave up 2 bases; unmatched junction bases: 13. The germline V gene has CDR1 LGHNA and CDR2 YNFKEQ. The CDR3 runs to 18 residues. This CDR3 is CASRPGLAVRGVTDTQYF. The DNA for the CDR3 is TGTGCCAGCAGGCCGGGACTAGCGGTCCGCGGGGTCACAGATACGCAGTATTTT.

The chain couples TRBV7-9 to TRBJ2-5; 10 bases align to TRBD2. The CDR3 is 16 residues long. Germline CDR1 and CDR2: SEHNR and FQNEAQ (reference sequence). V shed 5 bases and J 5 bases; nucleotides not matched to a gene: 11. The CDR3 coding sequence is TGTGCCAGCAGCCCTAGCGGGAGAGGAGAGCGGGAGACCCAGTACTTC. Protein: CASSPSGRGERETQYF.

The gene calls are TRBV5-4 and TRBJ2-7, with TRBD2 identical over 10 bases. After removal of 5 bases from V and 4 bases from J, the junction contained 9 bases not matched to a gene. From germline, CDR1 is SGHNT and CDR2 YYREEE (reference sequence). The CDR3 consists of 15 residues. CDR3 sequence: CASSSKAGGQYEQYF. DNA of the CDR3: TGTGCCAGCAGTTCTAAAGCGGGAGGGCAGTACGAGCAGTACTTC.

This chain links TRBV30 with TRBJ1-1; D not certain. The CDR3 runs to 14 residues. From germline, CDR1 is GTSNPN and CDR2 SVGIG (reference sequence). The V gene lost 0 bases and the J gene lost 0 bases, with 8 bases spanning the gap. The chain's CDR3 is CAWSVGTLNTEAFF. For the CDR3, the DNA is TGTGCCTGGAGTGTAGGCACCCTGAACACTGAAGCTTTCTTT. Based on the CDR3 plus reference TRBV30 and TRBJ1-1, the full variable domain is SQTIHQWPATLVQPVGSPLSLECTVEGTSNPNLYWYRQAAGRGLQLLFYSVGIGQISSEVPQNLSASRPQDRQFILSSKKLLLSDSGFYLCAWSVGTLNTEAFFGQGTRLTVV.

This CDR3 reads CSAPGRFVSVSQETQYF. The CDR3 DNA sequence: TGCAGTGCTCCCGGGCGGTTTGTCTCAGTCTCCCAAGAGACCCAGTACTTC. V is TRBV20-1 and J is TRBJ2-5; D uncertain. Germline CDR1 DFQATT, CDR2 SNEGSKA (reference sequence). The CDR3 consists of 17 residues. V gave up 5 bases and J gave up 1 base, with 23 bases separating them.

A single count supports this clonotype. The chain combines TRBV12-3 or TRBV12-4 with TRBJ2-2; D unclear. The CDR3 covers 13 residues. V lost 5 bases, J lost 7 bases, and 11 bases lay in between. CDR3 in amino acids: CASSPRYGGELFF. The CDR3 DNA reads TGTGCCAGCAGTCCACGGTATGGCGGGGAGCTGTTTTTT.

In its sample, this clonotype was seen a few times. This rearrangement joins TRBV5-4 to TRBJ1-2; D possibly corresponds to TRBD1 (6 bases). Trimming removed 9 bases from V and 3 bases from J, with 24 bases in between. This CDR3 is 16 amino acids long. CDR1 and CDR2 (germline): SGHNT, YYREEE (reference sequence). CDR3 sequence reads: CATYPGGGRLDYGYTF. The CDR3 DNA sequence: TGTGCCACCTACCCCGGGGGGGGGCGCTTAGACTATGGCTACACCTTC.

V gene TRBV9 combines with J gene TRBJ1-2; D unresolved. The CDR3 is 14 amino acids. The V gene's germline CDR1 is SGDLS and CDR2 YYNGEE. The V end lost 0 bases, the J end lost 4 bases, and 10 bases lay between the germline ends. The CDR3 sequence is CASSVEGRSYGYTF. The CDR3 nucleotides are TGTGCCAGCAGCGTAGAGGGCAGAAGCTATGGCTACACCTTC.

CDR3 sequence: CASSRTALRGAEAFF. DNA for the CDR3: TGTGCCAGCAGTAGGACCGCGCTGAGGGGGGCTGAAGCTTTCTTT. This chain uses TRBV27 with TRBJ1-1; D perhaps matches TRBD1 (6 bases). Trimming took off 5 bases at V and 6 bases at J, with 19 bases between the two ends. The CDR3 consists of 15 residues. Germline V CDR1 and CDR2: MNHEY, SMNVEV (reference sequence).

This sequence joins TRBV7-9 and TRBJ1-3, with a weak D call TRBD1 (5 bases). The CDR3 spans 14 residues. Germline V gene data show CDR1 as SEHNR and CDR2 as FQNEAQ (reference sequence). V was clipped by 4 bases and J by 4 bases, with 11 bases between them. CDR3 loop: CASSWGRAGNTIYF. CDR3 coding DNA: TGTGCCAGCAGCTGGGGGAGGGCAGGAAACACCATATATTTT.

This chain joins TRBV10-1 and TRBJ1-6; D gene ambiguous. Germline values: CDR1 WNHNN, CDR2 SYGVQD (reference sequence). V lost 8 bases and J 9 bases, leaving 11 bases between the germline ends. The CDR3 is 12 residues long. The CDR3 nucleotides are TGCGCCAGCCAGGATCTGGCTTCACCCCTCCACTTT. Translation: CASQDLASPLHF.

The rearrangement uses TRBV19 and TRBJ1-5, with 10 bases matching TRBD1. The CDR3 has 18 residues. Germline CDR1 LNHDA, CDR2 SQIVND (reference sequence). With V trimmed by 3 bases and J by 7 bases, 15 bases remained unmatched. CDR3 nucleotides: TGTGCCAGTAGTATTGGTAAGGAGACAGGGGGCTACTCCCAGCCCCAGCATTTT. This translates into CASSIGKETGGYSQPQHF.

This chain links TRBV7-3 with TRBJ2-7, with TRBD2 matching 9 bases. With V trimmed by 6 bases and J by 0 bases, 3 bases remained unmatched. Germline V lookup: CDR1 SGHTA, CDR2 FQGTGA. The CDR3 has 14 residues. The CDR3 spells CASRPAGGSYEQYF. CDR3 DNA sequence: TGTGCCAGCAGGCCAGCGGGAGGCTCCTACGAGCAGTACTTC.

The chain is built from TRBV20-1 and TRBJ1-1, with 8 nucleotides matching TRBD1. This CDR3 is 18 amino acids long. Germline V gene data show CDR1 as DFQATT and CDR2 as SNEGSKA (reference sequence). The V and J ends lost 3 bases and 0 bases, in that order; junction bases with no gene match: 15. The CDR3 nucleotides are TGCAGTGCTAGTCCCCCAATGGCAGGGGGCCTCATGAACACTGAAGCTTTCTTT. Residues: CSASPPMAGGLMNTEAFF.

This clonotype was seen only a few times. V gene TRBV6-1 combines with J gene TRBJ2-3; 8 bases are shared with TRBD2. This CDR3 is 16 amino acids long. The trim removed 2 bases at V and 4 bases at J, leaving 8 bases unmatched. Per the germline V gene, CDR1 is MNHNS and CDR2 is SASEGT. CDR3 protein: CASSEINGRAADTQYF. The CDR3 DNA reads as TGTGCCAGCAGTGAAATTAACGGGAGGGCCGCAGATACGCAGTATTTT.

The J gene is TRBJ2-7, the V gene TRBV10-3; possible D gene TRBD1, 5 bases. Germline V CDR1 and CDR2: ENHRY, SYGVKD. The V end was cut by 4 bases, the J end by 2 bases, with 9 bases between. This CDR3 has 13 residues. Here the CDR3 DNA reads TGTGCCATCAGTGTCCAGGGCACCTACGAGCAGTACTTC. Encoded protein: CAISVQGTYEQYF.